The 26 T cell receptor beta chains listed next were all sequenced from one sample in a study of T cell changes during pregnancy in multiple sclerosis. This table comes from immunoSEQ multiplex PCR, and its TCRdb copy is limited to in-frame clones, with some not included. Of about 100,000 clones listed, approximately 91% are singletons. The sample consisted of peripheral blood, taken after pregnancy. These receptors all stem from a female donor with multiple sclerosis, enrolled in a pregnancy study.

The J gene is TRBJ2-3, the V gene TRBV30; maybe TRBD2 (6 bases). The CDR3 runs to 14 residues. The V gene's germline CDR1 is GTSNPN and CDR2 SVGIG (reference sequence). The ends were cut back, 0 bases at V and 2 bases at J, with 9 bases in the middle. The CDR3 region is CAWSVWGDTDTQYF. In nucleotides, the CDR3 is TGTGCCTGGAGTGTTTGGGGGGACACAGATACGCAGTATTTT.

This clone was counted once. The chain has TRBV5-5 and TRBJ2-5; 9 bases line up with TRBD1. This CDR3 comprises 14 residues. Germline CDR1 is SGHKS and CDR2 is YYEKEE (reference sequence). V shed 0 bases and J 3 bases; nucleotides not matched to a gene: 0. CDR3 region: CASSLGQGEETQYF. CDR3 coding DNA: TGTGCCAGCAGCTTGGGACAGGGGGAAGAGACCCAGTACTTC.

This rearrangement joins TRBV10-3 to TRBJ2-1; maybe TRBD1 (6 bases). CDR3 size: 14 residues. Trimming shortened V by 7 bases and J by 1 base, and 11 bases separated the two germline ends. From germline, CDR1 is ENHRY and CDR2 SYGVKD. This CDR3 reads CAITTGSSYNEQFF. The CDR3, as DNA: TGTGCCATCACCACAGGGTCGTCCTACAATGAGCAGTTCTTC.

The rearrangement uses TRBV9 and TRBJ2-1; a weak D match, TRBD2 (6 bases). This CDR3 has 13 residues. Per the germline V gene, CDR1 is SGDLS and CDR2 is YYNGEE. V lost 1 base, J lost 7 bases, and 9 bases lay in between. The CDR3 protein is CASSVLGGNEQFF. The CDR3 DNA follows: TGTGCCAGCAGCGTATTGGGGGGAAATGAGCAGTTCTTC. The variable domain in full, with the rest retrieved from reference TRBV9 and TRBJ2-1, is DSGVTQTPKHLITATGQRVTLRCSPRSGDLSVYWYQQSLDQGLQFLIQYYNGEERAKGNILERFSAQQFPDLHSELNLSSLELGDSALYFCASSVLGGNEQFFGPGTRLTVL.

The chain couples TRBV19 to TRBJ2-7; no reliable D call. The V gene lost 6 bases and the J gene lost 0 bases, with 9 bases spanning the gap. From germline, CDR1 is LNHDA and CDR2 SQIVND (reference sequence). The CDR3 sequence is 13 residues long. CDR3 DNA sequence: TGTGCCAGTAGGACACCAAACTCCTACGAGCAGTACTTC. The encoded protein is CASRTPNSYEQYF.

The chain couples TRBV2 to TRBJ1-1, with TRBD1 identical over 8 bases. CDR1 and CDR2 (germline): SNHLY, FYNNEI. This CDR3 has 11 amino acids. J gave up 3 bases and V 9 bases, and 0 bases lay outside the gene matches. The CDR3 DNA sequence: TGTGCCAGACAGGGGGACACTGAAGCTTTCTTT. The encoded protein is CARQGDTEAFF.

This clone was recorded a few times. The rearrangement joins TRBV2 to TRBJ1-6, with D possibly being TRBD1 (6 bases). Germline assignment: CDR1 SNHLY and CDR2 FYNNEI. The CDR3 extends over 14 amino acids. The germline V and J ends were trimmed by 2 bases and 10 bases, with 12 bases remaining between them. The CDR3 bases are TGTGCCAGCAGTGAAACGGGGGGCGGGTCACCCCTCCACTTT. Translating gives CASSETGGGSPLHF.

The J gene is TRBJ2-5, the V gene TRBV11-2, with a possible D match to TRBD1 (5 bases). The CDR3 covers 13 residues. Trimming took 5 bases from V and 4 from J, leaving 11 bases between them. Germline V CDR1 and CDR2: SGHAT, FQNNGV. The CDR3 loop is CASSPGHRETQYF. The CDR3 DNA is TGTGCCAGCAGCCCAGGACACCGAGAGACCCAGTACTTC. Complete variable domain (other parts from reference TRBV11-2 and TRBJ2-5): EAGVAQSPRYKIIEKRQSVAFWCNPISGHATLYWYQQILGQGPKLLIQFQNNGVVDDSQLPKDRFSAERLKGVDSTLKIQPAKLEDSAVYLCASSPGHRETQYFGPGTRLLVL.

The chain is built from TRBV13 and TRBJ2-5; maybe TRBD1 (6 bases). CDR1 is PRHDT and CDR2 is FYEKMQ in the germline V gene (reference sequence). The CDR3 spans 14 residues. Trimming shortened V by 5 bases and J by 4 bases, and 14 bases separated the two germline ends. The CDR3 region is CASSPPGHPETQYF. The CDR3 bases are TGTGCCAGCAGCCCCCCGGGACACCCAGAGACCCAGTACTTC. Supplemented by reference TRBV13 and TRBJ2-5, the full variable domain reads AAGVIQSPRHLIKEKRETATLKCYPIPRHDTVYWYQQGPGQDPQFLISFYEKMQSDKGSIPDRFSAQQFSDYHSELNMSSLELGDSALYFCASSPPGHPETQYFGPGTRLLVL.

This chain links TRBV18 with TRBJ2-7, with a weak D call TRBD2 (5 bases). V lost 4 bases and J lost 6, with 22 bases in between. Per the germline V gene, CDR1 is KGHSH and CDR2 is LQKENI. The CDR3 is 16 amino acids. The CDR3 here is CASSLASGSTGREQYF. CDR3 bases: TGTGCCAGCTCACTCGCCTCGGGGTCCACCGGGCGCGAGCAGTACTTC.

J is TRBJ1-2 and V is TRBV6-1; maybe TRBD1 (5 bases). The CDR3 runs to 14 residues. V gave up 4 bases and J gave up 1 base, with 10 bases separating them. Per the germline V gene, CDR1 is MNHNS and CDR2 is SASEGT. CDR3 amino acids: CASSGTGLNYGYTF. In DNA form, the CDR3 reads TGTGCCAGCAGTGGAACAGGCCTTAACTATGGCTACACCTTC.

The rearrangement links TRBV9 to TRBJ2-5, with D unclear. CDR3 size: 16 residues. From germline, CDR1 is SGDLS and CDR2 YYNGEE. Trimming removed 0 bases at V and 3 bases at J, with 15 bases between. CDR3 sequence reads: CASSVDPERRKETQYF. CDR3 bases: TGTGCCAGCAGCGTAGACCCCGAGCGCAGAAAAGAGACCCAGTACTTC. Using reference TRBV9 and TRBJ2-5 for the parts outside the CDR3, the full variable domain is DSGVTQTPKHLITATGQRVTLRCSPRSGDLSVYWYQQSLDQGLQFLIQYYNGEERAKGNILERFSAQQFPDLHSELNLSSLELGDSALYFCASSVDPERRKETQYFGPGTRLLVL.

This clone was counted a few times. This sequence joins TRBV4-1 and TRBJ1-1; a possible D gene is TRBD1 (5 bases). Trimming cost V 1 base and J 4 bases, with 10 bases left between them. The CDR3 is 14 residues long. CDR1 is MGHRA and CDR2 is YSYEKL in the germline V gene. The CDR3 is CASSQGPGSTEAFF. In nucleotides, the CDR3 is TGCGCCAGCAGCCAAGGTCCAGGGTCCACTGAAGCTTTCTTT.

The rearrangement links TRBV19 to TRBJ1-5, with D uncertain. The CDR3 sequence is 16 residues long. Germline values: CDR1 LNHDA, CDR2 SQIVND (reference sequence). Trimming removed 4 bases from V and 6 bases from J, with 19 bases in between. The CDR3 DNA reads as TGTGCCAGTAGTACCATCACAGCCCGGGCGGGTCAGCCCCAGCATTTT. Amino acid sequence: CASSTITARAGQPQHF. Full variable domain (rest looked up from reference TRBV19 and TRBJ1-5): DGGITQSPKYLFRKEGQNVTLSCEQNLNHDAMYWYRQDPGQGLRLIYYSQIVNDFQKGDIAEGYSVSREKKESFPLTVTSAQKNPTAFYLCASSTITARAGQPQHFGDGTRLSIL.

V usage is TRBV7-8 and J usage is TRBJ1-6; no reliable D call. Germline assignment: CDR1 SGHVS and CDR2 FQNEAQ. Trimming pared 1 base from V and 6 bases from J, leaving 7 bases between. The CDR3 runs 14 residues. CDR3 sequence: CASSLGSGNSPLHF. DNA of the CDR3: TGTGCCAGCAGCTTAGGGTCGGGTAATTCACCCCTCCACTTT.

This clone was seen a single time. The V and J genes are TRBV11-2 and TRBJ2-5; possibly TRBD2 for D (5 bases). CDR1 is SGHAT, CDR2 FQNNGV, per germline. Deletions cut 5 bases from V and 2 bases from J, with 9 bases between. CDR3 length equals 13 residues. The CDR3 protein is CASSPRGQETQYF. CDR3 DNA: TGTGCCAGCAGCCCCCGCGGGCAAGAGACCCAGTACTTC.

About this clone itself: The same CDR3 is also encoded by other DNA sequences in this sample. The chain couples TRBV27 to TRBJ1-1; D not resolved. CDR1 and CDR2 from the germline V gene are MNHEY and SMNVEV (reference sequence). V lost 3 bases to trimming and J lost 1 base, with 6 bases between them. This CDR3 is built from 13 residues. For the CDR3, the DNA is TGTGCCAGCAGTTTGCGAGGGAACACTGAAGCTTTCTTT. Amino acids: CASSLRGNTEAFF.

This chain links TRBV6-1 with TRBJ1-5, with D possibly TRBD1 on 6 matching bases. CDR1 is MNHNS and CDR2 is SASEGT in the germline V gene. V lost 3 bases and J lost 4, with 16 bases in between. The CDR3 is 16 residues long. The CDR3 DNA follows: TGTGCCAGCAGTGAGAGTAATAACAGGGTGAATCAGCCCCAGCATTTT. Protein sequence: CASSESNNRVNQPQHF.

This clone has a single count. The J gene is TRBJ2-7, the V gene TRBV28; 12 positions match TRBD2. After removal of 6 bases from V and 3 bases from J, the junction contained 3 bases not matched to a gene. This CDR3 contains 14 residues. From germline, CDR1 is MDHEN and CDR2 SYDVKM. DNA of the CDR3: TGTGCCAGCAGCCAGACTAGCGGGGGCTACGAGCAGTACTTC. Translating gives CASSQTSGGYEQYF.

The chain is built from TRBV6-1 and TRBJ2-5; weak D call: TRBD1 (6 bases). The DNA end lines up better with TRBJ2-7; the J call may be wrong. The CDR3 consists of 13 residues. Per germline, CDR1 MNHNS and CDR2 SASEGT. The CDR3 is CASRPRGEGEQYF. In DNA, the CDR3 is TGTGCCAGCAGGCCCAGGGGCGAAGGCGAGCAGTACTTC.

The gene calls are TRBV29-1 and TRBJ1-2; D not resolved. This CDR3 contains 11 residues. Germline CDR1 is SQVTM and CDR2 is ANQGSEA. Trimming removed 2 bases from V and 4 bases from J, with 5 bases in between. The CDR3 reads CSVESVYGYTF. The CDR3 bases are TGCAGCGTTGAATCCGTCTATGGCTACACCTTC.

The J gene is TRBJ2-5, the V gene TRBV10-1, with 9 positions matching TRBD1. CDR3 size: 15 residues. Germline V gene data show CDR1 as WNHNN and CDR2 as SYGVQD (reference sequence). V lost 3 bases, J lost 3 bases, and 5 bases stayed unmatched. The chain's CDR3 is CASSEQRQGEETQYF. CDR3 coding DNA: TGCGCCAGCAGTGAACAACGACAGGGGGAAGAGACCCAGTACTTC.

The chain uses TRBV11-3 and TRBJ2-1; 9 bases match TRBD2. CDR1 is SGHNT, CDR2 YENEEA, per germline. CDR3 size: 15 residues. The V segment lost 3 bases and the J segment 2 bases; nucleotides outside the gene matches: 2. As DNA, the CDR3 is TGTGCCAGCAGCTTTGGCGGGGGGGCCTACAATGAGCAGTTCTTC. Translation: CASSFGGGAYNEQFF.

The V and J genes are TRBV6-1 and TRBJ2-3; D is possibly TRBD2 (5 bases). V was shortened by 2 bases and J by 2 bases, with 11 bases between the two germline ends. The CDR3 runs to 15 residues. Germline V gene data show CDR1 as MNHNS and CDR2 as SASEGT. The CDR3 DNA sequence: TGTGCCAGCAGTGAATACAGCGGAATCACAGATACGCAGTATTTT. Amino acids: CASSEYSGITDTQYF.

This chain uses TRBV30 with TRBJ2-7; TRBD1 matches at 9 bases. Germline CDR1 and CDR2: GTSNPN and SVGIG (reference sequence). After removal of 0 bases from V and 0 bases from J, the junction contained 6 bases not matched to a gene. The CDR3 runs to 16 residues. CDR3 DNA sequence: TGTGCCTGGAGTGTACTGGGACAGGGAAGCTCCTACGAGCAGTACTTC. Protein: CAWSVLGQGSSYEQYF.

The V call is TRBV4-1, the J call TRBJ1-2, with TRBD1 identical over 9 bases. CDR3 length equals 16 residues. V shed 0 bases, J shed 5 bases, and the junction held 7 bases outside the gene matches. Germline values: CDR1 MGHRA, CDR2 YSYEKL. This CDR3 reads CASSQDPGTGIYGYTF. The CDR3 bases are TGCGCCAGCAGCCAAGATCCTGGGACAGGGATTTATGGCTACACCTTC.